This TCR beta chain comes out of a study of CD8 T cells in ankylosing spondylitis. This clonotype was found a few times. The antigen is undetermined. V lost 0 bases and J lost 7, with 14 bases in between. CDR1 is SGHRS and CDR2 is YFSETQ in the germline V gene. This CDR3 contains 15 residues. In making TCR beta libraries, quantitative 5'-RACE with molecular barcodes was used. One entry per CDR3 protein, called by TCRdb with MiXCR from the 5' RACE reads. Among about 300,000 distinct CDR3 sequences listed, roughly 20% were seen once. Study conclusions and caveats: CD8+ cells made up the disease-linked clones, which were relatively rare in peripheral blood. Matched synovial fluid from ankylosing spondylitis patients was reported to be enriched for disease-linked clones.

This TCR was recovered from a female donor with ankylosing spondylitis or in good health (not recorded which). Sequenced sample: blood, either unsorted or a sorted T cell fraction (not recorded which). The V and J genes are TRBV5-1 and TRBJ2-1; no clear D gene. This CDR3 is CASSLAGPAKNEQFF. As DNA, the CDR3 is TGCGCCAGCAGCTTGGCCGGGCCAGCGAAAAATGAGCAGTTCTTC.